The following is a T cell receptor (beta chain) sequence with its context. Produced via immunoSEQ multiplex PCR; TCRdb's table is partial and in-frame only. The table has 200,000 to 250,000 clones, approximately 85% seen once; the top ten hold under 2.5%. CDR1 and CDR2 from the germline V gene are LNHDA and SQIVND (reference sequence). V lost 10 bases and J lost 0; bases outside the gene matches: 5. The CDR3 consists of 13 residues. This specimen belongs to a study of blood T cell repertoires in COVID-19. The sample comprised peripheral blood. This sequence was found in a woman aged 70-85 years with COVID-19, enrolled during active disease. The V and J genes are TRBV19 and TRBJ2-5; 7 bases map to TRBD2. The CDR3 DNA follows: TGTGCCACAAAGCTAGCGGACCAAGAGACCCAGTACTTC. It specifies CATKLADQETQYF.